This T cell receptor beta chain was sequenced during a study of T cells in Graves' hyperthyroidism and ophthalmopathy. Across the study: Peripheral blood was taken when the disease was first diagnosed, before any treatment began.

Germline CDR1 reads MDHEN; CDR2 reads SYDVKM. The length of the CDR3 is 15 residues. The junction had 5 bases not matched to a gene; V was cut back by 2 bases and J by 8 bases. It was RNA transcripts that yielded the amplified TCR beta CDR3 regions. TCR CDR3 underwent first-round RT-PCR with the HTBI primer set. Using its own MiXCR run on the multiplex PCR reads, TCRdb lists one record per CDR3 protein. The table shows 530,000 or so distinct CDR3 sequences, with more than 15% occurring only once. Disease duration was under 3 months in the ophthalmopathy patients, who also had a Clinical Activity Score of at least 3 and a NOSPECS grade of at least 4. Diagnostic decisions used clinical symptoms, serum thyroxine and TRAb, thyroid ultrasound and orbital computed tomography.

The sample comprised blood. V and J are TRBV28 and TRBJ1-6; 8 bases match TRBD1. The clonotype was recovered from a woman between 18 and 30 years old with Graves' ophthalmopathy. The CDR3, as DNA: TGTGCCAGCAGTTTAGCTGACAGGGGCCATTCACCCCTCCACTTT. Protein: CASSLADRGHSPLHF.